This T cell receptor (beta chain) is from a study of graft-versus-host responses after intestinal transplantation. This clone occurred once. Sequencing was performed with immunoSEQ multiplex PCR; in TCRdb, only in-frame clones are kept and a portion is missing. The sample yields fewer than 25,000 clones, 44% seen once. Around 200,000 CFSE-labeled responder cells were plated with around 200,000 irradiated, violet-dye-labeled stimulator cells. Trimming cost V 5 bases and J 3 bases, with 6 bases left between them. Germline V gene lookup returns CDR1 MNHEY and CDR2 SVGAGI. The CDR3 is 12 residues long. Sequencing used alloreactive CD8+ T cells from a mixed lymphocyte reaction culture, obtained before transplantation. Specified subset: CFSE-low proliferating T cells sorted from roughly 6-day pre-transplant mixed lymphocyte reaction (GvH or HvG direction). V usage is TRBV6-5 and J usage is TRBJ2-3; no firm D call. The source is a human patient who was an organ donor for intestinal transplantation. The CDR3: CASSERTDTQYF. CDR3 sequence (DNA): TGTGCCAGCAGTGAACGGACAGATACGCAGTATTTT.